These T cell receptor beta chains were read from a single sample in a study of T cell responses to AZD1222 COVID-19 vaccine. The protocol was immunoSEQ multiplex PCR, while the TCRdb copy is restricted to in-frame clones and leaves out a portion. The sample shows some 100,000 clones, around 90% of them seen only once. The source was peripheral blood, collected 28 days after the second AZD1222 dose. These receptors all stem from an adult who received the AZD1222 COVID-19 vaccine. The CDR3 runs from the conserved cysteine through the conserved F or W. The D gene is left open where the match is weak. A clone size is listed for some rows: how often the clone was seen (once, few, many), or a class if it is expanded.

CASSPRQGPYGYTF	TGTGCCAGCAGCCCACGACAGGGTCCCTATGGCTACACCTTC	TRBD1	NA	TRBV7-8	TRBJ1-2
CASSQDSIGTGGTYGYTF	TGCGCCAGCAGCCAAGATTCGATCGGGACGGGAGGTACCTATGGCTACACCTTC	NA	NA	TRBV4-3	TRBJ1-2
CASSNRDRGSYNSPLHF	TGTGCCAGCAGCAACCGGGACAGAGGCTCCTATAATTCACCCCTCCACTTT	TRBD1	NA	TRBV7-9	TRBJ1-6
CASSSLTTRGVDTQYF	TGCGCCAGCAGCTCCCTGACTACGCGAGGGGTTGATACGCAGTATTTT	NA	NA	TRBV5-1	TRBJ2-3
CASSPGQASNSPLHF	TGTGCCAGCTCACCGGGACAGGCGAGTAATTCACCCCTCCACTTT	TRBD1	once	TRBV18	TRBJ1-6
CASSTGLAGPSEQFF	TGTGCCAGCAGCACAGGACTAGCGGGCCCGTCTGAGCAGTTCTTC	TRBD2	once	TRBV11-2	TRBJ2-1
CASSLDGTGSYEQYF	TGTGCCAGCAGCTTAGACGGGACAGGTTCCTACGAGCAGTACTTC	TRBD1	NA	TRBV7-2	TRBJ2-7
CASSQDSAVRIGYTF	TGCGCCAGCAGCCAAGATTCGGCCGTCAGAATTGGCTACACCTTC	NA	NA	TRBV4-3	TRBJ1-2
CASSSTPRTGSEAFF	TGTGCCAGCAGCTCTACACCCAGGACAGGGTCTGAAGCTTTCTTT	TRBD1	NA	TRBV11-2	TRBJ1-1
CASSPLLEWDRVGYTF	TGTGCCAGTAGTCCCCTCCTTGAGTGGGACAGGGTTGGCTACACCTTC	TRBD1	NA	TRBV19	TRBJ1-2
CASSLGFTGTEAFF	TGCGCCAGCAGCTTGGGGTTTACGGGCACTGAAGCTTTCTTT	NA	NA	TRBV5-1	TRBJ1-1
CASSQATGTNEKLFF	TGTGCCAGCAGCCAAGCGACAGGCACTAATGAAAAACTGTTTTTT	NA	NA	TRBV3-1/TRBV3-2	TRBJ1-4
CASSSQPGQAGDTQYF	TGTGCCAGCAGCTCTCAGCCGGGACAGGCAGGAGATACGCAGTATTTT	TRBD1	NA	TRBV11-1	TRBJ2-3
CASMGQGVGGEAFF	TGTGCCAGCATGGGACAGGGCGTGGGGGGGGAAGCTTTCTTT	TRBD1	NA	TRBV2	TRBJ1-1
CASSLVTGADEKLFF	TGTGCCAGCAGCTTAGTTACAGGGGCGGATGAAAAACTGTTTTTT	TRBD1	NA	TRBV7-2	TRBJ1-4
CASSEFSGLAGNTGELFF	TGTGCCAGCAGTGAATTTTCGGGACTAGCGGGTAACACCGGGGAGCTGTTTTTT	TRBD2	NA	TRBV25-1	TRBJ2-2
CASSLRPGDGYTF	TGTGCCAGCAGTTTAAGGCCAGGGGATGGCTACACCTTC	NA	NA	TRBV12-3/TRBV12-4	TRBJ1-2
CATSRGTGDGDEQFF	TGTGCCACCAGCAGAGGTACAGGGGATGGGGATGAGCAGTTCTTC	TRBD1	NA	TRBV15	TRBJ2-1
CASSTFVGRSNQPQHF	TGTGCCAGCAGCACATTCGTCGGTAGGAGCAATCAGCCCCAGCATTTT	NA	NA	TRBV7-8	TRBJ1-5
CASSYDERAEAFF	TGTGCCAGCAGTTACGACGAGAGGGCTGAAGCTTTCTTT	NA	NA	TRBV6-5	TRBJ1-1
CAIKSPIGDRLNTEAFF	TGTGCCATCAAATCCCCGATAGGGGACAGGCTGAACACTGAAGCTTTCTTT	TRBD1	NA	TRBV10-3	TRBJ1-1
CASSIGQGMSTQYF	TGTGCCAGCAGCATCGGACAGGGTATGAGTACGCAGTATTTT	TRBD1	NA	TRBV7-9	TRBJ2-3
CASSQNTGGGTEAFF	TGCGCCAGCAGCCAGAACACAGGGGGAGGTACTGAAGCTTTCTTT	TRBD1	NA	TRBV4-3	TRBJ1-1
CASSQDQVVGGGYGYTF	TGCGCCAGCAGCCAAGATCAAGTAGTAGGGGGCGGCTATGGCTACACCTTC	TRBD1	NA	TRBV4-3	TRBJ1-2
CASSLGGRETQYF	TGTGCCAGCAGCTTAGGCGGGAGGGAGACCCAGTACTTC	TRBD2	NA	TRBV7-2	TRBJ2-5
CANSTIGAADTQYF	TGTGCCAACAGCACCATTGGGGCTGCAGATACGCAGTATTTT	NA	NA	TRBV7-3	TRBJ2-3
CAPPNDGYTF	TGTGCCCCTCCCAACGATGGCTACACCTTC	NA	NA	TRBV27	TRBJ1-2
CASSQALAGGRETQYF	TGCGCCAGCAGCCAAGCCTTGGCGGGGGGGCGGGAGACCCAGTACTTC	TRBD2	NA	TRBV4-1	TRBJ2-5
CASSQDPEPGHRNEQFF	TGCGCCAGCAGCCAAGATCCCGAGCCGGGACACCGCAATGAGCAGTTCTTC	NA	NA	TRBV4-1	TRBJ2-1
CASSSQFYEQYF	TGTGCCAGCAGCTCTCAATTCTACGAGCAGTACTTC	NA	NA	TRBV12-3/TRBV12-4	TRBJ2-7
CASAADRGNSPLHF	TGTGCCAGTGCCGCGGACAGGGGTAATTCACCCCTCCACTTT	TRBD1	NA	TRBV19	TRBJ1-6
CASSGPLAGGGTDTQYF	TGTGCCAGCAGTGGGCCCCTAGCGGGGGGCGGCACAGATACGCAGTATTTT	TRBD2	NA	TRBV6-1	TRBJ2-3
CASSPGTAIKYNEQFF	TGTGCCAGCAGCCCCGGGACGGCGATAAAATACAATGAGCAGTTCTTC	NA	NA	TRBV3-1/TRBV3-2	TRBJ2-1
CATSRDPGLGNTIYF	TGTGCCACCAGCAGAGACCCGGGACTCGGAAACACCATATATTTT	NA	NA	TRBV15	TRBJ1-3
CASSDEGAGELFF	TGTGCCAGCAGTGATGAAGGGGCCGGGGAGCTGTTTTTT	NA	NA	TRBV2	TRBJ2-2